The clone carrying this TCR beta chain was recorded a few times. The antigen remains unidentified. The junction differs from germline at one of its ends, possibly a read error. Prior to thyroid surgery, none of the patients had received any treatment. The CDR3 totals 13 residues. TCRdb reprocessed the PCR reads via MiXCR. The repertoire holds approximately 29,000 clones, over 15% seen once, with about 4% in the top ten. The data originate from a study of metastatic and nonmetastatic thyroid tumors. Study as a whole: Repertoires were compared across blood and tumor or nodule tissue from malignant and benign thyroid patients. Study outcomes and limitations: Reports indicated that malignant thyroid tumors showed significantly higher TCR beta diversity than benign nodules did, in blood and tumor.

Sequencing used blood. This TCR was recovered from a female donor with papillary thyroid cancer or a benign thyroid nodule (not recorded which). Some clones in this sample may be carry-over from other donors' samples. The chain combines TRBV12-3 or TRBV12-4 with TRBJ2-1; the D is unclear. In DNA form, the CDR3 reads TGTGCCGGCAGTTTAAGTGTAAGCAATGAGCAGTTCTTC. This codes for CAGSLSVSNEQFF.